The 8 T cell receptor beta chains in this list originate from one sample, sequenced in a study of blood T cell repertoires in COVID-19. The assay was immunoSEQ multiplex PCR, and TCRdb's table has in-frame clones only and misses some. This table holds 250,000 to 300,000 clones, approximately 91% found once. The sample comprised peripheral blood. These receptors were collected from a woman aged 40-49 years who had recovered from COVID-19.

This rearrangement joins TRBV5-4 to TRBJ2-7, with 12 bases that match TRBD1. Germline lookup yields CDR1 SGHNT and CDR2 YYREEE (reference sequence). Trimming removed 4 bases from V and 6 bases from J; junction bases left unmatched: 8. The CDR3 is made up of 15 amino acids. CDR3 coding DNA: TGTGCCAGCAGCCAAGGGGGACAGGGGGCTGGCGAGCAGTACTTC. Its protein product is CASSQGGQGAGEQYF.

CDR3 in amino acids: CASKRGGTEAFF. The CDR3 DNA reads as TGTGCCAGCAAAAGGGGAGGCACTGAAGCTTTCTTT. V usage is TRBV6-5 and J usage is TRBJ1-1, with TRBD1 as a possible D gene (5 bases). The germline gives CDR1 MNHEY, CDR2 SVGAGI. The CDR3 has 12 residues. The V end was cut by 7 bases, the J end by 4 bases, with 10 bases between.

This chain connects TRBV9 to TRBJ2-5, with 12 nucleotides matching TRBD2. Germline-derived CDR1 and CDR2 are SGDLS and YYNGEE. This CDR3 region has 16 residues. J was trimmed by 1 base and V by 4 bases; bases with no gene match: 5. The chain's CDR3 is CASSPGTSGFQETQYF. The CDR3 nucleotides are TGTGCCAGCAGCCCAGGGACTAGCGGGTTCCAAGAGACCCAGTACTTC.

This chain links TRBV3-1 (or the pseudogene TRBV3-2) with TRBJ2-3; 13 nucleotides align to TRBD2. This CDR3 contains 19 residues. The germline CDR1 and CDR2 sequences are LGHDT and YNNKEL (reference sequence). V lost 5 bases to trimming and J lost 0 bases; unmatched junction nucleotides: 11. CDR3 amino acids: CASSSVGLAGPRSTDTQYF. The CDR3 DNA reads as TGTGCCAGCAGCTCAGTGGGACTAGCGGGACCCAGAAGCACAGATACGCAGTATTTT.

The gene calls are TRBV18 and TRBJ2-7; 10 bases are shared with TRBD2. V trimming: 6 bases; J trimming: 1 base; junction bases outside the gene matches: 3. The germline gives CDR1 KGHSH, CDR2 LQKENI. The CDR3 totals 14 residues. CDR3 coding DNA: TGTGCCAGCTCCCTACTAGCGGGGTCCTACGAGCAGTACTTC. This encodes CASSLLAGSYEQYF.

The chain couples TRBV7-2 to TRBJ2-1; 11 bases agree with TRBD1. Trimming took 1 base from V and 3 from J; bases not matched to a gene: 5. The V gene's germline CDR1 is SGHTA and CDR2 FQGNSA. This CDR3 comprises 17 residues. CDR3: CASSLDPGTGGYNEQFF. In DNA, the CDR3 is TGTGCCAGCAGCTTAGATCCCGGGACAGGGGGCTACAATGAGCAGTTCTTC.

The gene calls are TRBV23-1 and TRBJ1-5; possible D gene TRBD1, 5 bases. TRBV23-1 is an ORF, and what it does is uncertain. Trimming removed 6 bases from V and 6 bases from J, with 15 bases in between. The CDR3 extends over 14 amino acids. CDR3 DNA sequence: TGCGCCAGCAGCGGGAGAGGGGAATGTCAGCCCCAGCATTTT. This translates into CASSGRGECQPQHF.

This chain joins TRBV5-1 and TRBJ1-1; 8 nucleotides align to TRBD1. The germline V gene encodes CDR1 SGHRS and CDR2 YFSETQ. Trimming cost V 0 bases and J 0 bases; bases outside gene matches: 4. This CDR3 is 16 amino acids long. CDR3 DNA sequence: TGCGCCAGCAGCTTGGCCAAGGACAGGGTGAACACTGAAGCTTTCTTT. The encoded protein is CASSLAKDRVNTEAFF.